This TCR beta chain emerged from a study of human T cells and chemical hapten exposure. Documented time point: pre-sensitization, week 0. Treatment of the sample: therapeutic diphenylcyclopropenone sensitization with weekly scalp DPC. From the RACE reads, TCRdb called clonotypes with MiXCR, one entry per CDR3 protein. The table has 350,000 to 400,000 distinct CDR3 sequences, approximately 5.1% seen once; the top ten hold 2% to 3%. V was clipped by 2 bases and J by 1 base, with 13 bases between them. Germline values: CDR1 KGHSH, CDR2 LQKENI. The CDR3 runs to 16 residues. This clonotype originated in a woman aged 45-65 years with alopecia areata. Some clones in this sample may be carry-over from other donors' samples. V gene TRBV18 combines with J gene TRBJ2-3; D is uncertain. The sequenced sample was whole blood, obtained in connection with sensitization to the hapten diphenylcyclopropenone (DPC). CDR3 sequence: CASSPVTPVRTDTQYF. CDR3 in DNA: TGTGCCAGCTCACCAGTGACTCCAGTTCGCACAGATACGCAGTATTTT. Full variable domain (outside the CDR3, taken from reference TRBV18 and TRBJ2-3): NAGVMQNPRHLVRRRGQEARLRCSPMKGHSHVYWYRQLPEEGLKFMVYLQKENIIDESGMPKERFSAEFPKEGPSILRIQQVVRGDSAAYFCASSPVTPVRTDTQYFGPGTRLTVL.